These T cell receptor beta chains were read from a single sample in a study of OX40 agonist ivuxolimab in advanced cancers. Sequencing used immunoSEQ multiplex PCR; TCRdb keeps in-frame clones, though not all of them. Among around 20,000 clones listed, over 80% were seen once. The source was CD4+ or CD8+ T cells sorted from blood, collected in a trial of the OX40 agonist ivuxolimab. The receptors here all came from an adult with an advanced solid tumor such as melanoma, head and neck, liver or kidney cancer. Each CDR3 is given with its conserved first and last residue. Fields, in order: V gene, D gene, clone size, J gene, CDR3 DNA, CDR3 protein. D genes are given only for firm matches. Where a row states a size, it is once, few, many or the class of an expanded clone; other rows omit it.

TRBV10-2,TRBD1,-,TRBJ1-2,TGCGCCAGCAGTGCCTTTGCAGGGGGCGCGGAGGGGTACACCTTC,CASSAFAGGAEGYTF
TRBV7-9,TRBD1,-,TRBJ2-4,TGTGCCAGCAGCTCGGACAGGGACAAAAACATTCAGTACTTC,CASSSDRDKNIQYF
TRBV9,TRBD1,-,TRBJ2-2,TGTGCCAGCAGACAGGGGACCGGGGAGCTGTTTTTT,CASRQGTGELFF
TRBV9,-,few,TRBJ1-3,TGTGCCAGCAGCGTAGACGAGGGCTCTGGAAACACCATATATTTT,CASSVDEGSGNTIYF
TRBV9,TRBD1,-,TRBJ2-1,TGTGCCAGCAGCGCTGGACAGGGGGCCTACAATGAGCAGTTCTTC,CASSAGQGAYNEQFF
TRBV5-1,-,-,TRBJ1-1,TGCGCCAGCAGCTCGACAGCTCGTGAAGCTTTCTTT,CASSSTAREAFF
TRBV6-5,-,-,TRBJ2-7,TGTGCCAGCAGTTACGCAGGGCCCTCCTACGAGCAGTACTTC,CASSYAGPSYEQYF
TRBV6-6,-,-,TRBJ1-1,TGTGCCAGCACCCTCCCACCTGAAGCTTTCTTT,CASTLPPEAFF
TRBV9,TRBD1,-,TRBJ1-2,TGTGCCAGCAGCGTAAATCCGGACCGGGACAGGGCTTATGGCTACACCTTC,CASSVNPDRDRAYGYTF
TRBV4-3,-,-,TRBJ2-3,TGCGCCAGCAGCCAAGGGGTACTGGGAACAAGCACAGATACGCAGTATTTT,CASSQGVLGTSTDTQYF
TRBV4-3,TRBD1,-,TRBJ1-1,TGCGCCAGCAGCCCCGCCGACAGGGCTCCTGAAGCTTTCTTT,CASSPADRAPEAFF
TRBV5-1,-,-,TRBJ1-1,TGCGCCAGCAGCTTGTCAGACGGAAACACTGAAGCTTTCTTT,CASSLSDGNTEAFF
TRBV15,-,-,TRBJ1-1,TGTGCCACCAGCAGAGAGACAGACACTGAAGCTTTCTTT,CATSRETDTEAFF
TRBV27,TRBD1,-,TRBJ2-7,TGTGCCAGCAATTCGGCAGGGGGCGCTTACGAGCAGTACTTC,CASNSAGGAYEQYF
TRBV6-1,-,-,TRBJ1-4,TGTGCCAGCAGTGAATGGGTAGGGTCGGGAGAAAAACTGTTTTTT,CASSEWVGSGEKLFF
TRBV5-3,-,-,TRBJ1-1,TGTGCCAGAAGCTTTATAGCTGAAGCTTTCTTT,CARSFIAEAFF
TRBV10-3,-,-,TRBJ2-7,TGTGCCATCAGTGAACAGAGATCCTACGAGCAGTACTTC,CAISEQRSYEQYF
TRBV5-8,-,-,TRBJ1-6,TGTGCCAGCAGCCGAGGAGACAGGACCACCCTAGATTCACCCCTCCACTTT,CASSRGDRTTLDSPLHF
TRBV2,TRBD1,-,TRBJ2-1,TGTGCCAGCAGTGTATCCGGGACAGGGTCCTACAATGAGCAGTTCTTC,CASSVSGTGSYNEQFF
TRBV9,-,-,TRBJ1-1,TGTGCCAGCAGCGTACCTGCGGACGGGGAGAACACTGAAGCTTTCTTT,CASSVPADGENTEAFF
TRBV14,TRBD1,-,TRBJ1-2,TGTGCCAGCAGCCAAGAGGGGACAGGAAACCCTGGCTACACCTTC,CASSQEGTGNPGYTF
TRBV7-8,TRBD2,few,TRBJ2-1,TGTGCCAGCAGCTTATCGGGTAATAGCGGGGCCCTAAAGGAGCAGTTCTTC,CASSLSGNSGALKEQFF
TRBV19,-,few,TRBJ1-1,TGTGCCAGTAGTATTGGGATAGCGAACACTGAAGCTTTCTTT,CASSIGIANTEAFF
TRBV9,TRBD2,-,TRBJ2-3,TGTGCCAGCAGCTTAGGACTAGCGTCGGCAGATACGCAGTATTTT,CASSLGLASADTQYF
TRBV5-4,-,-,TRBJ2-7,TGTGCCAGCAGCGGAAGGACAACCTACGAGCAGTACTTC,CASSGRTTYEQYF
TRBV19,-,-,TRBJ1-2,TGTGCCAGTAGTCAGGAGATTAGGTATGGCTACACCTTC,CASSQEIRYGYTF
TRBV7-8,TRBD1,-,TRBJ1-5,TGTGCCAGCAGCTACCGGGACAGGACCGATAGCAATCAGCCCCAGCATTTT,CASSYRDRTDSNQPQHF
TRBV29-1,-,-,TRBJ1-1,TGCAGCGTTGAATGGAGGGACACTGAAGCTTTCTTT,CSVEWRDTEAFF
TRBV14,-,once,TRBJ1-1,TGTGCCAGCAGCCAGGCCCAATGGGGGGTGAACACTGAAGCTTTCTTT,CASSQAQWGVNTEAFF
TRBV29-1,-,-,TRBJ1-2,TGCAGCGTTGAAGCAGGAATCCCGGGAGGCTACACCTTC,CSVEAGIPGGYTF
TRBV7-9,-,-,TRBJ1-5,TGTGCCAGCAGCTTAGTCAATCAGCCCCAGCATTTT,CASSLVNQPQHF
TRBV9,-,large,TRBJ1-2,TGTGCCAGCAGCCTGACCCGGGCCTCTAGCTCCCATGGCTACACCTTC,CASSLTRASSSHGYTF
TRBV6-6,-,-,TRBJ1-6,TGTGCCAGCAGTTATGGGCAGGGGAGTAATTCACCCCTCCACTTT,CASSYGQGSNSPLHF
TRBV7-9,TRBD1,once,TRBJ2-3,TGTGCCAGCAGCTTAGCCACAGGGGCAGATACGCAGTATTTT,CASSLATGADTQYF
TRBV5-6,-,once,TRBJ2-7,TGTGCCAGCTCTAAAGGATACAGCTGGGAGCAGTACTTC,CASSKGYSWEQYF
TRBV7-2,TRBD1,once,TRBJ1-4,TGTGCCAGCAGCTTAGGGTGGGGGGACAGAGAAAAACTGTTTTTT,CASSLGWGDREKLFF
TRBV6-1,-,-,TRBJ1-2,TGTGCCAGCAGTGAGTTCGTTGGGAACTCCAACTATGGCTACACCTTC,CASSEFVGNSNYGYTF
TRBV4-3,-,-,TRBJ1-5,TGCGCCAGCAGCCAAGATGAAGGTCAGCCCCAGCATTTT,CASSQDEGQPQHF
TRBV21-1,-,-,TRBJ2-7,TGTGCCAGCAGCATAAGGGGTGGGACAGGGGAGACCTACGAGCAGTACTTC,CASSIRGGTGETYEQYF
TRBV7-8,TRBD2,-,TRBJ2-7,TGTGCCAGCAGCCTCGCTAGGGACTATACCTACGAGCAGTACTTC,CASSLARDYTYEQYF
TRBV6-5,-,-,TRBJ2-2,TGTGCCAGCAGTTACTCTCGGGGCTCCGGGGAGCTGTTTTTT,CASSYSRGSGELFF
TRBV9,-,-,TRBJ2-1,TGTGCCAGCAGCGGAGAGGGCAAATCCTACAATGAGCAGTTCTTC,CASSGEGKSYNEQFF
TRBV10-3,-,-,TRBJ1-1,TGTGCCATCAGTGGCCGGGACACTGAAGCTTTCTTT,CAISGRDTEAFF
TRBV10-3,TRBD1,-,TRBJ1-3,TGTGCCATCAGTGATCTGGTGTCAGGGGGCGGTGGAAACACCATATATTTT,CAISDLVSGGGGNTIYF
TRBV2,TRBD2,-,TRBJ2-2,TGTGCCAGCAGTGATAGCGGGCCACCGAACACCGGGGAGCTGTTTTTT,CASSDSGPPNTGELFF
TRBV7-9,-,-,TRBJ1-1,TGTGCCAGCAGCACTGAGACGGTGAACACTGAAGCTTTCTTT,CASSTETVNTEAFF
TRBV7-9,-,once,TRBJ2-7,TGTGCCAGCAGCTTAGGGGGACGGATACCTCAGCAGTACTTC,CASSLGGRIPQQYF
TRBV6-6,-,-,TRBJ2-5,TGTGCCAGCAGTTACTCGGAACCCATTCGGGAGACCCAGTACTTC,CASSYSEPIRETQYF
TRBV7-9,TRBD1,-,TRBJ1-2,TGTGCCAGCAGCTCAGACAGGGTGGAATGGTATGGCTACACCTTC,CASSSDRVEWYGYTF
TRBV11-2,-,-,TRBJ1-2,TGTGCCAGCAGCTTAGGGACGGGGGATTATGGCTACACCTTC,CASSLGTGDYGYTF
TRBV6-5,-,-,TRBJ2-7,TGTGCCAGCAGTCTCACTTCATCGGGCTACGAGCAGTACTTC,CASSLTSSGYEQYF
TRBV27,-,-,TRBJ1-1,TGTGCCAGCAGTTTATCTATCGGGGATATGAACACTGAAGCTTTCTTT,CASSLSIGDMNTEAFF
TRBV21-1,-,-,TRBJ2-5,TGTGCCAGCATCACTACAGGGACGGCAGAGACCCAGTACTTC,CASITTGTAETQYF